This T cell receptor (beta chain) was recovered during a study of preoperative IRX-2 immunotherapy in early breast cancer. The CDR3 totals 14 residues. V gave up 8 bases and J gave up 0 bases, with 10 bases separating them. Germline values: CDR1 LNHNV, CDR2 YYDKDF (reference sequence). Treatment described: preoperative locoregional IRX-2 cytokine immunotherapy. This phase Ib study tested locoregional IRX-2 cytokine immunotherapy given before surgery. Sequencing was performed with immunoSEQ multiplex PCR; in TCRdb, only in-frame clones are kept and a portion is missing. Of tens of thousands of clones listed, around 87% are singletons.

The rearrangement uses TRBV15 and TRBJ1-4; no clear D gene. The clonotype originates from a human donor with breast cancer. The specimen was obtained from a patient treated with IRX-2 immunotherapy. CDR3 nucleotides: TGTGCCACCCAACTTGCCACAACTAATGAAAAACTGTTTTTT. Protein: CATQLATTNEKLFF.